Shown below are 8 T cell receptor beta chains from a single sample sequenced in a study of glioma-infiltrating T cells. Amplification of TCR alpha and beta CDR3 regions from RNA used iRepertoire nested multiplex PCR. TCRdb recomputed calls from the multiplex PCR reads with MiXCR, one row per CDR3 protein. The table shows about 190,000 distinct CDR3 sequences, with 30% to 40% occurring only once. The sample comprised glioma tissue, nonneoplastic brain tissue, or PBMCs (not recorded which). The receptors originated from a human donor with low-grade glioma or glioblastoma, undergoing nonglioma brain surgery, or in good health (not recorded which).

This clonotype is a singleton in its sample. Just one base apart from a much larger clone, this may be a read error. This chain's CDR3 is CASSPEAGINKPQHF. The CDR3, as DNA: TGTGCCAGCAGCCCGGAAGCGGGGATCAATAAGCCCCAGCATTTT. The chain has TRBV7-6 and TRBJ1-5, with no clear D. The CDR3 consists of 15 residues. CDR1 is SGHVS and CDR2 is FNYEAQ in the germline V gene.

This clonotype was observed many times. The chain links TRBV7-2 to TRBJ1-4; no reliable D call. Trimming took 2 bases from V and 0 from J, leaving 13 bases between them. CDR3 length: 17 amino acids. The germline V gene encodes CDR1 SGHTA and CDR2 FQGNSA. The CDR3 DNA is TGTGCCAGCAGCTTATCGAGCCTAGGAGCAACTAATGAAAAACTGTTTTTT. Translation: CASSLSSLGATNEKLFF.

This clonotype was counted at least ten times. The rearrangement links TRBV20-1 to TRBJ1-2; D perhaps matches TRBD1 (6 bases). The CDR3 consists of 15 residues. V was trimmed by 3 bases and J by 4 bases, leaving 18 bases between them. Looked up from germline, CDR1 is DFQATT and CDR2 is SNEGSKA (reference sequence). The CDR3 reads CSASQIEGGGYGYTF. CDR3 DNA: TGCAGTGCTAGCCAAATCGAAGGGGGGGGCTATGGCTACACCTTC.

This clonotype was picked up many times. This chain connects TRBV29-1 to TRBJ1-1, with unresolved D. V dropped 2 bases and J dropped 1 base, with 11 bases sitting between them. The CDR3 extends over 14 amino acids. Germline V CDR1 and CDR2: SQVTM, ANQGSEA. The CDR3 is CSVEFPPGNTEAFF. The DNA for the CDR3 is TGCAGCGTTGAATTCCCCCCAGGGAACACTGAAGCTTTCTTT.

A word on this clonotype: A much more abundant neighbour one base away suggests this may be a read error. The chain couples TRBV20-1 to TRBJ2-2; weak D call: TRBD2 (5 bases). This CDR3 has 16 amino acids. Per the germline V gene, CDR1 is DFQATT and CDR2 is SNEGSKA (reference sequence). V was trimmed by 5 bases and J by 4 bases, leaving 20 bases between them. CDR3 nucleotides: TGCAGTGCTTTAGAGGGCGGAGCAAACCCCACCGGGGAGCTGTTTTTT. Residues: CSALEGGANPTGELFF.

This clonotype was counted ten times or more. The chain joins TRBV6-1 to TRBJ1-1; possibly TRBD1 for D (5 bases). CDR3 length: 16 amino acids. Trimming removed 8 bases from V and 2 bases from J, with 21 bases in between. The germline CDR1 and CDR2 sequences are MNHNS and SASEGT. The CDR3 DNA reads TGTGCCAGCGACTATCTGACAGCAAAACCAAACACTGAAGCTTTCTTT. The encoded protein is CASDYLTAKPNTEAFF.

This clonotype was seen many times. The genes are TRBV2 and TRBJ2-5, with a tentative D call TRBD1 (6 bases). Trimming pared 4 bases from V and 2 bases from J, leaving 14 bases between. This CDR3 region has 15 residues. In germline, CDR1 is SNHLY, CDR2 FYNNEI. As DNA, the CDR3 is TGTGCCAGCAGTGTAAGGGGACACAGACAAGAGACCCAGTACTTC. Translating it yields CASSVRGHRQETQYF.

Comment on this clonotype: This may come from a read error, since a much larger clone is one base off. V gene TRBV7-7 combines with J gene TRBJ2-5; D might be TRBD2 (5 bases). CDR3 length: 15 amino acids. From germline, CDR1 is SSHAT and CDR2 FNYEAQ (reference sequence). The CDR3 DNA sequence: TGTGCCAGCAGCCCCCAACGGGGTATCGGGGAGACCAAGTACTTC. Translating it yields CASSPQRGIGETKYF.